This entry lists 5 T cell receptor beta chains sequenced from one sample in a study of radiotherapy plus CTLA-4 blockade in lung cancer. Clones were sequenced by immunoSEQ multiplex PCR, and TCRdb holds only the in-frame ones, with some missing. Altogether 100,000 to 150,000 clones are present, just under 90% being singletons, with the ten largest covering 6.9%. The source was peripheral blood, collected from a patient treated with radiotherapy plus ipilimumab. The receptors here all came from a human donor with non-small cell lung cancer that progressed on radiotherapy plus ipilimumab.

The V gene is TRBV5-1, the J gene TRBJ1-1; possible D gene TRBD1, 6 bases. CDR1 and CDR2 from the germline V gene are SGHRS and YFSETQ. The CDR3 sequence is 15 residues long. V dropped 4 bases and J dropped 0 bases, with 13 bases sitting between them. CDR3 protein: CASSPQTGLNTEAFF. In nucleotides, the CDR3 is TGCGCCAGCAGCCCTCAAACAGGGCTGAACACTGAAGCTTTCTTT.

This chain links TRBV29-1 with TRBJ2-3; D ambiguous. V lost 4 bases and J 1 base, leaving 15 bases between the germline ends. The length of the CDR3 is 15 residues. Germline V gives CDR1 SQVTM, CDR2 ANQGSEA. In DNA form, the CDR3 reads TGCAGCGTTGGGGGTAGGGCTCGAGGCACAGATACGCAGTATTTT. It specifies CSVGGRARGTDTQYF.

In DNA, the CDR3 is TGTGCCAGTAGGGACCCGACAAGGAACACTGAAGCTTTCTTT. Protein sequence: CASRDPTRNTEAFF. V usage is TRBV19 and J usage is TRBJ1-1; D remains ambiguous. V was cut by 6 bases and J by 1 base, with 12 bases left in between. This CDR3 is 14 amino acids long. Germline CDR1 and CDR2: LNHDA and SQIVND (reference sequence).

The chain recombines TRBV19 with TRBJ1-2; D is undetermined. The CDR3 is 13 amino acids. Trimming left V 4 bases short and J 2 bases short, with 8 bases between. Germline assignment: CDR1 LNHDA and CDR2 SQIVND (reference sequence). The CDR3 here is CASSNPVNYGYTF. The CDR3 nucleotides are TGTGCCAGTAGTAATCCGGTGAACTATGGCTACACCTTC.

This rearrangement joins TRBV7-9 to TRBJ2-1; D ambiguous. V was shortened by 2 bases and J by 5 bases, with 4 bases between the two germline ends. CDR3 length: 12 residues. In germline, CDR1 is SEHNR, CDR2 FQNEAQ (reference sequence). The CDR3 protein is CASSLTNNEQFF. The CDR3 DNA sequence: TGTGCCAGCAGCTTAACAAACAATGAGCAGTTCTTC. Based on the CDR3 plus reference TRBV7-9 and TRBJ2-1, the full variable domain is DTGVSQNPRHKITKRGQNVTFRCDPISEHNRLYWYRQTLGQGPEFLTYFQNEAQLEKSRLLSDRFSAERPKGSFSTLEIQRTEQGDSAMYLCASSLTNNEQFFGPGTRLTVL.